Listed here is a single TCR beta chain. This same CDR3 is encoded by further DNA sequences in the sample. This entry comes from a study of blood T cell repertoires in COVID-19. Assay used: immunoSEQ multiplex PCR; TCRdb lists only in-frame clones, some missing. The sample has 200,000 to 250,000 clones; 80% to 85% are singletons. Germline CDR1 reads SGHRS; CDR2 reads YFSETQ. This CDR3 comprises 13 residues. The junction had 1 base not matched to a gene; V was cut back by 3 bases and J by 3 bases. The genes are TRBV5-1 and TRBJ1-2; 8 positions agree with TRBD1. This TCR was sampled from a woman of 80 years or more with COVID-19, enrolled during active disease. Sequenced sample: peripheral blood. The CDR3 is CASSSQGDYGYTF. The DNA for the CDR3 is TGCGCCAGCAGCTCACAGGGGGACTATGGCTACACCTTC.